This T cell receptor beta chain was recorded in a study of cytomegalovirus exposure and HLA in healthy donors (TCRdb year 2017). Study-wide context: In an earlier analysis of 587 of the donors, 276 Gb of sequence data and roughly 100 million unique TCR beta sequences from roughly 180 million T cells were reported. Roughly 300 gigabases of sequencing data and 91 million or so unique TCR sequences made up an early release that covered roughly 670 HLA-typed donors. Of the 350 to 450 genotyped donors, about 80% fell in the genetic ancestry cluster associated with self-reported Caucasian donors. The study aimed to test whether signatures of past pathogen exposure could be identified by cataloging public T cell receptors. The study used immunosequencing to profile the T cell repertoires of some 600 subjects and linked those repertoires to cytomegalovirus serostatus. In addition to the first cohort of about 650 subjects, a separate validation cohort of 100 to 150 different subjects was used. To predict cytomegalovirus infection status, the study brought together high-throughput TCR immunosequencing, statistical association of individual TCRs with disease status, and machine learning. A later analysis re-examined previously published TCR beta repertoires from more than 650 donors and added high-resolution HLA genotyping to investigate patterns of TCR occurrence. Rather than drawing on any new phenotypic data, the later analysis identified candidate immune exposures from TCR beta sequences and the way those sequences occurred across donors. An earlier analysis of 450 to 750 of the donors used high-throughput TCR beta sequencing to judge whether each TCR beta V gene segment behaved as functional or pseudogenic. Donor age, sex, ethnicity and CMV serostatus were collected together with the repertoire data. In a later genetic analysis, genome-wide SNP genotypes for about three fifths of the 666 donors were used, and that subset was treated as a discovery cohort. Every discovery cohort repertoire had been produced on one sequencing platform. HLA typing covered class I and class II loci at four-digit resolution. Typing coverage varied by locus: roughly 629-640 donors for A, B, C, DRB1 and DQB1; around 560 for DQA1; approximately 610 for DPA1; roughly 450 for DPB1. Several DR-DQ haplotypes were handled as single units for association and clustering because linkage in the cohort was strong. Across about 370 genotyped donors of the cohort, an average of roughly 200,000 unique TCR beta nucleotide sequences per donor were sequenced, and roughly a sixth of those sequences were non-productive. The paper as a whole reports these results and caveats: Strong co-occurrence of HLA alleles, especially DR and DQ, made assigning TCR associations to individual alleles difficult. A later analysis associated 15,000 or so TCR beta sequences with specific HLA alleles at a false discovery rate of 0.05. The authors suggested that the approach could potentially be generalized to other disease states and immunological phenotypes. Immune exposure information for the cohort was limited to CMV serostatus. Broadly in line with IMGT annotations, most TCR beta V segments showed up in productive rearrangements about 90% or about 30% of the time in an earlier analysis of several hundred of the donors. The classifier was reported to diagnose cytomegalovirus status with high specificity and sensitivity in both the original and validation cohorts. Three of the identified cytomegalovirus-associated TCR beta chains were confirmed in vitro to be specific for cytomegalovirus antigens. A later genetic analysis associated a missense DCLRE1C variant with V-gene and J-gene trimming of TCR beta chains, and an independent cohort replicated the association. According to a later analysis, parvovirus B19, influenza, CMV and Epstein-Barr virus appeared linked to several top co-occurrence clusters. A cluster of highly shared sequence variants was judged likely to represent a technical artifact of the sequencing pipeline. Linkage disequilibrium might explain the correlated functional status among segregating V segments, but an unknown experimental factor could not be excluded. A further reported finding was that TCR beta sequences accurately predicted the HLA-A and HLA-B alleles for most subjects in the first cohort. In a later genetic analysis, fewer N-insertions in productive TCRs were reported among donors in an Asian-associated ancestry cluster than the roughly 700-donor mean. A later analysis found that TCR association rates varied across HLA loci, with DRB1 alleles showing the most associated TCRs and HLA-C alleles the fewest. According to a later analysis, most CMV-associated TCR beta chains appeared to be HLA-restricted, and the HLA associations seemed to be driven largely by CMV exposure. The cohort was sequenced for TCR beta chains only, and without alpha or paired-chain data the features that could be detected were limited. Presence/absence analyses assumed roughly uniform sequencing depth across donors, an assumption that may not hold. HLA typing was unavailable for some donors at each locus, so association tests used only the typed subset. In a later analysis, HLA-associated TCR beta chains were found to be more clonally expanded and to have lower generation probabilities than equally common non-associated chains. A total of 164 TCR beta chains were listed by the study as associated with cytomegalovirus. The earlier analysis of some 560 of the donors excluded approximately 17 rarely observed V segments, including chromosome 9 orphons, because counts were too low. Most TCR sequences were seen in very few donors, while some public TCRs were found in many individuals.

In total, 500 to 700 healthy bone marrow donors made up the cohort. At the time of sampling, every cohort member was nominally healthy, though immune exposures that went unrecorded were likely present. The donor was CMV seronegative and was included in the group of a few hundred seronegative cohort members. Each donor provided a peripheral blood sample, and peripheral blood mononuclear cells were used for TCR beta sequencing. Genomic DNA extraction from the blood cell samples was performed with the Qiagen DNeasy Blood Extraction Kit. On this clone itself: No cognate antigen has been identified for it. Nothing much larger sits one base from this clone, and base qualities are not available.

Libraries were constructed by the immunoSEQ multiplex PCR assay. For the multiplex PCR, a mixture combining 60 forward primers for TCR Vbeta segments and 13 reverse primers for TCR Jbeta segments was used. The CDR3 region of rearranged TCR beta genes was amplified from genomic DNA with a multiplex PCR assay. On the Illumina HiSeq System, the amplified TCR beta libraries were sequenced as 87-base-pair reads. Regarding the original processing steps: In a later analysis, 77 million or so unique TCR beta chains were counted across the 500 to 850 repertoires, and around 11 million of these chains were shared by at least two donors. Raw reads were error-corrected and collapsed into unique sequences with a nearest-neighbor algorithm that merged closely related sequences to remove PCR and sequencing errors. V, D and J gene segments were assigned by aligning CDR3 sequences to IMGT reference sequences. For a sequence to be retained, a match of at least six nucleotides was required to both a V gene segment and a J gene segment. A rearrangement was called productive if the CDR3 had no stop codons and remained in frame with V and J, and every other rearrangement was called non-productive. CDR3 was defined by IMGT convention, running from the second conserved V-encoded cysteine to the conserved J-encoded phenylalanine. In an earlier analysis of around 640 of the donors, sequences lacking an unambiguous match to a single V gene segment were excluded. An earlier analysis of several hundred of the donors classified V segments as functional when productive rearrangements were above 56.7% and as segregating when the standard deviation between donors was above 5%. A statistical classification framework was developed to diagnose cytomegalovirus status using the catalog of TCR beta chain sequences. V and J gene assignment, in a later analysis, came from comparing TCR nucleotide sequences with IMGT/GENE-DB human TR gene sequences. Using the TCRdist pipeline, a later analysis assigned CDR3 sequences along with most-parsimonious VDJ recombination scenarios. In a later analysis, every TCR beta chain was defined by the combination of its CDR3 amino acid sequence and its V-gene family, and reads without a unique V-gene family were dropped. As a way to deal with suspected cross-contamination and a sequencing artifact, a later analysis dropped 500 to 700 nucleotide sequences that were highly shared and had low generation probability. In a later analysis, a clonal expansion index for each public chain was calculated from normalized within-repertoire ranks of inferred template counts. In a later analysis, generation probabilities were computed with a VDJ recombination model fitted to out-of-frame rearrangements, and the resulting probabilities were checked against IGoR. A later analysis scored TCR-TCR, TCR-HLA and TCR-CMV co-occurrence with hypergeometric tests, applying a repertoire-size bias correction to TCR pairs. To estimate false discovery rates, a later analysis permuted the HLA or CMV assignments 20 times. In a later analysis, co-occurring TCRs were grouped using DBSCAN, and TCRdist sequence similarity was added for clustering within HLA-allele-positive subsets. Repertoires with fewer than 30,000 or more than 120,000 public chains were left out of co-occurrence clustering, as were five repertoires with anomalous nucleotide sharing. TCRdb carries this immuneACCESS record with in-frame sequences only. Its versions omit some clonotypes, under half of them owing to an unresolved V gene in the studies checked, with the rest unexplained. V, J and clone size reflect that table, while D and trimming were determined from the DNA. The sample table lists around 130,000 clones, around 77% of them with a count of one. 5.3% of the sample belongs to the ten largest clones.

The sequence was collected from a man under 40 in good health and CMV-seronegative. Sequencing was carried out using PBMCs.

The encoded CDR3 is CASRTGDEQYF. Read as DNA, the sequence is TGTGCCAGCAGGACTGGAGACGAGCAGTACTTC. Recombination connected TRBV7-9 to TRBJ2-7, with the D gene too uncertain to name. V is pared back by 6 bases and J by 5 bases, with 8 bases lying between the germline termini. CDR1 is given as SEHNR and CDR2 as FQNEAQ, both from the germline V gene (reference sequence). The CDR3 starts with the cysteine, ends with the phenylalanine, and has 11 residues. Left in the record is the CDR3 DNA by itself, 33 bases read in frame from the first base.